This T cell receptor (beta chain) was profiled in a study of technical replicates of blood from a few donors (dated by TCRdb to about 2017). Library preparation was by the immunoSEQ multiplex PCR assay. Imported from immuneACCESS, the table was reduced by TCRdb to in-frame sequences with V and J called. These copies leave out some clones; in studies compared against another copy, an unresolved V gene accounts for under half, and the cause of the remainder is not known. The sample table holds some 77,000 clones, of which 80% to 90% were seen once. 4.5% to 5.5% of the sample is taken by the ten largest. Concerning this clone itself: Its target antigen remains unknown. Base-call qualities are not available, and no considerably larger clone is one nucleotide away.

Sequenced input: PBMCs. This sequence originates from a human donor in good health. Some clones in this sample may be carry-over from other donors' samples.

At the DNA level, the sequence is TGTGCCAGCAGTTACTCGACGGGGCAGGGGGGCTATGAAGCTTTCTTT. Its translation is CASSYSTGQGGYEAFF. The sequence links TRBV6-5 to TRBJ1-1, and TRBD1 matches 7 of the central bases. Trimming takes 0 bases off V and 7 bases off J; junction bases not matched to a gene: 11. Per the germline V gene, MNHEY is the CDR1 and SVGAGI is the CDR2. Spanning cysteine to phenylalanine, the CDR3 consists of 16 amino acids. The only DNA kept is the CDR3, 48 bases in frame from the first base.